Each of the 24 T cell receptor beta chains below was sequenced from the same sample in a study of blood T cells in healthy people across ages. The authors ran a second PCR of roughly 6 to 11 cycles using a sample-barcoded 5' primer and a J-beta primer mix. TCRdb passed the 5' RACE reads through MiXCR, listing each CDR3 protein once. The sample shows approximately 690,000 distinct CDR3 sequences, roughly two fifths of them seen only once. Sequencing was done on a sample of blood. The receptors originated from a man older than 75 in good health.

This clonotype was seen once. This chain uses TRBV6-2 or TRBV6-3 with TRBJ2-7; 11 bases agree with TRBD1. CDR1 is MNHEY and CDR2 is SVGEGT in the germline V gene. V was clipped by 4 bases and J by 6 bases; unmatched bases: 8. The CDR3 runs 15 residues. DNA of the CDR3: TGTGCCAGCAGTTGGCGGACAGGGGGCTCGCGCGAGCAGTACTTC. Translation gives CASSWRTGGSREQYF.

V is TRBV14 and J is TRBJ2-4; D uncertain. This CDR3 has 15 residues. The germline V and J ends were trimmed by 1 base and 13 bases, with 20 bases remaining between them. The germline gives CDR1 SGHDN, CDR2 FVKESK. CDR3 DNA sequence: TGTGCCAGCAGCCAAGGGAGCGTTAGTGCCGAGGAGCAGTACTTC. It translates to CASSQGSVSAEEQYF. The variable domain in full, with the rest retrieved from reference TRBV14 and TRBJ2-4, is EAGVTQFPSHSVIEKGQTVTLRCDPISGHDNLYWYRRVMGKEIKFLLHFVKESKQDESGMPNNRFLAERTGGTYSTLKVQPAELEDSGVYFCASSQGSVSAEEQYFGAGTRLSVL.

The V call is TRBV29-1, the J call TRBJ2-1, with 7 bases matching TRBD1. Germline CDR1 and CDR2: SQVTM and ANQGSEA. The CDR3 sequence is 13 residues long. V dropped 8 bases and J dropped 4; count of bases not matched to a gene: 8. The CDR3 region is CSSSDRIYNEQFF. The DNA for the CDR3 is TGCAGCAGCTCGGACAGGATATACAATGAGCAGTTCTTC.

This clonotype was seen repeatedly, ten times or more. The V and J genes are TRBV24-1 and TRBJ2-3, with 13 bases lining up with TRBD2. This CDR3 is built from 18 residues. Germline values: CDR1 KGHDR, CDR2 SFDVKD. After removal of 4 bases from V and 1 base from J, the junction contained 7 bases not matched to a gene. The CDR3: CATSEPTSGGAGTDTQYF. The CDR3 DNA sequence: TGTGCCACCAGTGAACCCACTAGCGGGGGGGCTGGCACAGATACGCAGTATTTT.

This clonotype appeared many times. The V call is TRBV7-9, the J call TRBJ2-6; no reliable D call. The CDR3 consists of 18 residues. Deletions cut 4 bases from V and 0 bases from J, with 16 bases between. Germline values: CDR1 SEHNR, CDR2 FQNEAQ (reference sequence). The CDR3 bases are TGTGCCAGCAGCTGGTTCGGTAGCAGAGGCTCTGGGGCCAACGTCCTGACTTTC. Translation: CASSWFGSRGSGANVLTF.

This clonotype was counted a single time. The chain links TRBV7-6 to TRBJ2-1; 8 bases agree with TRBD2. The CDR3 is 17 residues long. V gave up 5 bases and J gave up 2 bases; unmatched junction bases: 11. The germline CDR1 and CDR2 sequences are SGHVS and FNYEAQ. The CDR3 loop is CASSQDGAGGAYNEQFF. In DNA form, the CDR3 reads TGTGCCAGCAGCCAAGATGGGGCCGGGGGGGCCTACAATGAGCAGTTCTTC.

The rearrangement uses TRBV20-1 and TRBJ1-1, with D perhaps TRBD1 (6 bases). V was clipped by 6 bases and J by 0 bases, with 14 bases between them. CDR1 DFQATT and CDR2 SNEGSKA come from the germline V gene (reference sequence). This CDR3 comprises 14 residues. The CDR3 coding sequence is TGCAGTGCGCACACCGGGACACTGAACACTGAAGCTTTCTTT. It codes for CSAHTGTLNTEAFF.

The CDR3 sequence: CASSSGAHNSPLHF. In DNA form, the CDR3 reads TGTGCCAGCAGCTCGGGGGCCCATAATTCACCCCTCCACTTT. The rearrangement links TRBV7-2 to TRBJ1-6; tentatively, D is TRBD1 (6 bases). The CDR3 extends over 14 amino acids. CDR1 and CDR2 (germline): SGHTA, FQGNSA. V was pared by 4 bases and J by 5 bases, with 9 bases between.

In its sample, this clonotype was seen a few times. The J gene is TRBJ2-3, the V gene TRBV6-2 or TRBV6-3; 10 nucleotides line up with TRBD2. This CDR3 region has 15 residues. CDR1 and CDR2 (germline): MNHEY, SVGEGT. Trimming removed 8 bases from V and 2 bases from J; junction bases left unmatched: 7. CDR3 sequence: CASLVAGGITDTQYF. The CDR3 nucleotides read TGTGCCAGCCTTGTAGCGGGGGGCATCACAGATACGCAGTATTTT.

The J gene is TRBJ1-1, the V gene TRBV7-2, with no clear D. Germline V gives CDR1 SGHTA, CDR2 FQGNSA. The V end lost 5 bases, the J end lost 1 base, and 8 bases lay between the germline ends. The CDR3 runs to 13 residues. CDR3 in amino acids: CASSRYRNTEAFF. The CDR3, as DNA: TGTGCCAGCAGCCGTTACAGGAACACTGAAGCTTTCTTT. The full variable domain, its missing parts supplied by reference TRBV7-2 and TRBJ1-1, is GAGVSQSPSNKVTEKGKDVELRCDPISGHTALYWYRQSLGQGLEFLIYFQGNSAPDKSGLPSDRFSAERTGGSVSTLTIQRTQQEDSAVYLCASSRYRNTEAFFGQGTRLTVV.

This clonotype was seen a handful of times. This may come from a read error, since a much larger clone is one base off. The rearrangement uses TRBV18 and TRBJ2-7; D perhaps matches TRBD2 (6 bases). CDR1 KGHSH and CDR2 LQKENI come from the germline V gene. The CDR3 loop spans 15 amino acids. The V gene lost 3 bases and the J gene lost 6 bases, with 18 bases spanning the gap. CDR3 sequence (DNA): TGTGCCAGCTCACCCGCGACAGCGGGCAGGCTCGAGCAGTACTTC. Protein product: CASSPATAGRLEQYF.

This clonotype was counted a few times. V and J are TRBV20-1 and TRBJ2-1; the D call may be TRBD1 or TRBD2 (6 bases each). Per germline, CDR1 DFQATT and CDR2 SNEGSKA (reference sequence). The CDR3 contains 13 residues. V lost 4 bases to trimming and J lost 7 bases, with 14 bases between them. The CDR3 spells CSANRGRGNEQFF. As DNA, the CDR3 is TGCAGTGCTAACCGGGGGCGCGGGAATGAGCAGTTCTTC.

V usage is TRBV24-1 and J usage is TRBJ2-1, with 8 bases identical to TRBD2. The CDR3 contains 16 residues. V dropped 4 bases and J dropped 6; count of bases not matched to a gene: 10. Germline V gives CDR1 KGHDR, CDR2 SFDVKD. CDR3 loop: CATSDTGTSTRNEQFF. CDR3 nucleotide sequence: TGTGCCACCAGTGACACCGGGACTAGTACCCGCAATGAGCAGTTCTTC.

The gene calls are TRBV7-9 and TRBJ2-1; 14 nucleotides line up with TRBD2. V gave up 4 bases and J gave up 4 bases; unmatched junction bases: 6. The CDR3 spans 17 residues. The germline CDR1 and CDR2 sequences are SEHNR and FQNEAQ (reference sequence). The CDR3 DNA reads TGTGCCAGCAGCTCAACGGGACTAGCGGGAGTGTACAATGAGCAGTTCTTC. Translated, it gives CASSSTGLAGVYNEQFF. Using reference TRBV7-9 and TRBJ2-1 for the parts outside the CDR3, the full variable domain is DTGVSQNPRHKITKRGQNVTFRCDPISEHNRLYWYRQTLGQGPEFLTYFQNEAQLEKSRLLSDRFSAERPKGSFSTLEIQRTEQGDSAMYLCASSSTGLAGVYNEQFFGPGTRLTVL.

CDR3 DNA: TGCGCCAGCAGCCGGGATCTCCAAAGGCAAGAGACCCAGTACTTC. Protein product: CASSRDLQRQETQYF. The genes are TRBV4-3 and TRBJ2-5; the D is unclear. The CDR3 length is 15 residues. Germline V gene lookup returns CDR1 LGHNA and CDR2 YSLEER. V lost 4 bases to trimming and J lost 2 bases, with 14 bases between them.

The CDR3 loop is CSVDLGTGNTIYF. The CDR3 DNA sequence: TGCAGCGTGGACCTGGGTACTGGAAACACCATATATTTT. The chain carries TRBV29-1 and TRBJ1-3; D not resolved. The germline CDR1 and CDR2 sequences are SQVTM and ANQGSEA. The CDR3 is made up of 13 amino acids. V was pared by 6 bases and J by 2 bases, with 11 bases between. The whole variable domain, filled in from reference TRBV29-1 and TRBJ1-3, reads SAVISQKPSRDICQRGTSLTIQCQVDSQVTMMFWYRQQPGQSLTLIATANQGSEATYESGFVIDKFPISRPNLTFSTLTVSNMSPEDSSIYLCSVDLGTGNTIYFGEGSWLTVV.

This clonotype has ten or more counts. The J gene is TRBJ2-7, the V gene TRBV12-3 or TRBV12-4, with TRBD2 as a possible D gene (6 bases). With 4 bases removed from V and 1 base from J, the gap between germline ends came to 8 bases. The CDR3 is 13 residues long. The CDR3 coding sequence is TGTGCCAGCAGTTCCGGGGGATCCTACGAGCAGTACTTC. Translating gives CASSSGGSYEQYF.

The chain recombines TRBV20-1 with TRBJ1-5; D ambiguous. This CDR3 comprises 13 residues. CDR1 is DFQATT, CDR2 SNEGSKA, per germline (reference sequence). The V gene lost 3 bases and the J gene lost 7 bases, with 13 bases spanning the gap. CDR3 DNA: TGCAGTGCTAGGGCGGACCGATGGCAGCCCCAGCATTTT. Residues: CSARADRWQPQHF.

The chain carries TRBV29-1 and TRBJ2-1, with 11 bases fitting TRBD2. The end of the DNA is better explained by TRBJ2-7, so the J call may be wrong. CDR1 SQVTM and CDR2 ANQGSEA come from the germline V gene. The CDR3 length is 13 residues. The CDR3: CSVLAGVYNEQYF. In DNA, the CDR3 is TGCAGCGTACTAGCGGGAGTCTACAATGAGCAGTACTTC.

The V and J genes are TRBV6-6 and TRBJ2-1; D perhaps matches TRBD1 (5 bases). The CDR3 has 14 residues. Deletions cut 6 bases from V and 0 bases from J, with 9 bases between. From germline, CDR1 is MNHNY and CDR2 SVGAGI (reference sequence). Here the CDR3 reads CASRGASSYNEQFF. The CDR3 bases are TGTGCCAGCAGAGGGGCCAGCTCCTACAATGAGCAGTTCTTC.

This clonotype was counted many times. As DNA, the CDR3 is TGCGCCAGCAGCCAAGCAGGGGCGGGGGCCAACACAGATACGCAGTATTTT. As protein: CASSQAGAGANTDTQYF. The chain couples TRBV4-3 to TRBJ2-3; D perhaps matches TRBD2 (7 bases). CDR3 length: 17 residues. Trimming removed 1 base at V and 2 bases at J, with 16 bases between. The germline gives CDR1 LGHNA, CDR2 YSLEER.

This clonotype has a count of ten or more. The CDR3 loop reads CSVRPDNTDTQYF. The CDR3 DNA reads TGCAGCGTCCGCCCTGACAACACAGATACGCAGTATTTT. This chain connects TRBV29-1 to TRBJ2-3; D gene unclear. Germline loops: CDR1 SQVTM, CDR2 ANQGSEA. V lost 6 bases to trimming and J lost 2 bases, with 12 bases between them. CDR3 length: 13 residues.

This chain uses TRBV20-1 with TRBJ1-4; TRBD1 matches at 8 bases. The germline CDR1 and CDR2 sequences are DFQATT and SNEGSKA (reference sequence). The CDR3 has 14 residues. V gave up 3 bases and J gave up 8 bases; unmatched junction bases: 8. The CDR3: CSARAGTGGEKLFF. CDR3 bases: TGCAGTGCTAGGGCCGGGACAGGCGGAGAAAAACTGTTTTTT.

V usage is TRBV6-2 or TRBV6-3 and J usage is TRBJ2-7, with 8 nucleotides matching TRBD1. Germline V lookup: CDR1 MNHEY, CDR2 SVGEGT. With 4 bases clipped from V and 0 bases from J, the junction kept 5 bases outside the gene matches. CDR3 length: 15 residues. The CDR3 bases are TGTGCCAGCAGTTCGGGACAGGCGGGCTCCTACGAGCAGTACTTC. The encoded protein is CASSSGQAGSYEQYF.